This TCR beta chain was documented in a study of liver allograft versus peripheral blood T cells. In the study overall: Repertoires of T cell receptors in transplanted livers were compared with recipients' peripheral blood repertoires. Overall study results and limits: It was reported that the T cell receptor repertoires found inside liver allografts differed from those that were detected in peripheral blood.

TCRdb re-derived calls from the reads in MiXCR, one entry per CDR3 protein. Here the sample spans about 7,900 distinct CDR3 sequences, 17% being singletons. The CDR3 sequence is 15 residues long. The V end lost 4 bases, the J end lost 0 bases, and 10 bases lay between the germline ends. The germline V gene encodes CDR1 MDHEN and CDR2 SYDVKM. This clonotype is labeled medium-sized (0.01 to 0.1%). Antigen specificity is unknown. The rearrangement links TRBV28 to TRBJ2-4; D not certain. The TCR comes from a human patient who had a liver transplant. The T cells may partly be graft donor cells. In nucleotides, the CDR3 is TGTGCCAGCAGTTATGGTGGGCTAGCCAAAAACATTCAGTACTTC. It is translated as CASSYGGLAKNIQYF.